These T cell receptor beta chains were read from a single sample in a study of blood T cell repertoires in COVID-19. TCRdb's table, derived via immunoSEQ multiplex PCR, lists solely in-frame clones and lacks some. The table records hundreds of thousands of clones, 70% to 90% of them present only once. Sequenced sample: PBMCs or T cells enriched from blood (not recorded which). The source of these receptors is a woman in her fifties or sixties who had recovered from COVID-19. Both conserved end residues are part of each CDR3. Fields, in order: D gene, clone size, V gene, J gene, CDR3 protein, CDR3 DNA. D genes are given only for firm matches. Not every row has a clone size; where given, it reads once, few, many or a size class.

>.|once|TRBV19|TRBJ1-5
CASSFLISGDQPQHF
TGTGCCAGTAGTTTTTTGATTTCAGGGGATCAGCCCCAGCATTTT
>TRBD2|.|TRBV4-1|TRBJ2-1
CASRVSGRTEQFF
TGCGCCAGCCGGGTTAGCGGGAGAACTGAGCAGTTCTTC
>TRBD1|.|TRBV15|TRBJ1-2
CATSRSEGTGYVFGYTF
TGTGCCACCAGCAGATCGGAAGGGACAGGCTATGTATTTGGCTACACCTTC
>.|.|TRBV10-3|TRBJ1-1
CAISDHTGFTEAFF
TGTGCCATCAGTGACCACACAGGGTTCACTGAAGCTTTCTTT
>TRBD1|.|TRBV28|TRBJ1-4
CASSLNRDRGINEKLFF
TGTGCCAGCAGTTTGAACCGGGACAGGGGTATTAATGAAAAACTGTTTTTT
>TRBD1|.|TRBV29-1|TRBJ2-3
CSVGGADRADTQYF
TGCAGCGTTGGCGGGGCGGACAGGGCAGATACGCAGTATTTT
>.|.|TRBV3-1/TRBV3-2|TRBJ2-7
CASSQVRGNEQYF
TGTGCCAGCAGCCAAGTCAGGGGCAACGAGCAGTACTTC
>TRBD2|once|TRBV7-9|TRBJ2-1
CASSFSGGDNEQFF
TGTGCCAGCAGCTTTAGCGGGGGGGACAATGAGCAGTTCTTC
>TRBD2|.|TRBV7-8|TRBJ2-1
CASSWSGRRVEQFF
TGTGCCAGCAGCTGGAGCGGGAGGAGAGTTGAGCAGTTCTTC
>TRBD1|.|TRBV5-1|TRBJ1-2
CASSPGQLKNYGYTF
TGCGCCAGCAGTCCGGGACAGTTAAAAAACTATGGCTACACCTTC
>.|.|TRBV5-3|TRBJ2-2
CARSPPSDRSVNTGELFF
TGTGCCAGAAGCCCCCCTAGTGACAGGTCCGTCAACACCGGGGAGCTGTTTTTT
>.|once|TRBV27|TRBJ2-2
CASKIIVGNGELFF
TGTGCCAGCAAAATTATCGTCGGGAACGGGGAGCTGTTTTTT
>TRBD2|.|TRBV27|TRBJ2-7
CASSPGTSGYEQYF
TGTGCCAGCAGTCCCGGGACTAGCGGCTACGAGCAGTACTTC
>.|.|TRBV28|TRBJ1-1
CASRKQGWTEAFF
TGTGCCAGCAGAAAACAGGGTTGGACTGAAGCTTTCTTT